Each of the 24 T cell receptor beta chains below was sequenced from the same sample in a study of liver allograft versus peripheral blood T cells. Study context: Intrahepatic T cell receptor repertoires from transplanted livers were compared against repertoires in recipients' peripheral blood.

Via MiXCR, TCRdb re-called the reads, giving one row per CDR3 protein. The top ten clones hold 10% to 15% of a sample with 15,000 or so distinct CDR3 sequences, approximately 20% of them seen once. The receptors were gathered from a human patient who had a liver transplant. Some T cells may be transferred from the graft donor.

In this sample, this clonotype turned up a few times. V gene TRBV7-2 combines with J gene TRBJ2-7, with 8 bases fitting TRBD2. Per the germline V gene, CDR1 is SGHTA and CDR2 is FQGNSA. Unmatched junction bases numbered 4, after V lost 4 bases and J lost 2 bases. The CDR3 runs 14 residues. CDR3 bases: TGTGCCAGCAGCTCTAGCGGGCGCGCCTACGAGCAGTACTTC. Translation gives CASSSSGRAYEQYF.

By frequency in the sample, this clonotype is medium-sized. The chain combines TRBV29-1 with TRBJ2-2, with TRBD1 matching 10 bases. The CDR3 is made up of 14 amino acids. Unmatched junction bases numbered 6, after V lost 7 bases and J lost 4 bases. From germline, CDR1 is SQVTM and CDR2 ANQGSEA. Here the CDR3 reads CSGMTGGITGELFF. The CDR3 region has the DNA TGCAGCGGAATGACAGGGGGCATCACCGGGGAGCTGTTTTTT.

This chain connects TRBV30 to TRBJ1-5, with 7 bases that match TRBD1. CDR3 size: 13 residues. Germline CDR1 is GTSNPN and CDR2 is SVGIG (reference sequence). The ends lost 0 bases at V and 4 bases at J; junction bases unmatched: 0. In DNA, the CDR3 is TGTGCCTGGAGTGTACAGGGGAATCAGCCCCAGCATTTT. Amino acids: CAWSVQGNQPQHF.

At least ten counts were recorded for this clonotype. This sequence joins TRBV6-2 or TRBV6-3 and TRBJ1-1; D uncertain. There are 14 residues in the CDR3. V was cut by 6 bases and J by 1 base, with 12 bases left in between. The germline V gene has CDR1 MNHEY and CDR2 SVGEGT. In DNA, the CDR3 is TGTGCCAGCAGCCTCACGGATACGAACACTGAAGCTTTCTTT. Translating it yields CASSLTDTNTEAFF.

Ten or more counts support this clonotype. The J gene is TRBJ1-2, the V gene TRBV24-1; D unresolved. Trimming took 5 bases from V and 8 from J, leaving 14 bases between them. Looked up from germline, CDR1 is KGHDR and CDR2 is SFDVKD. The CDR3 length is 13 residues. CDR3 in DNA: TGTGCCACCAGTGCCGGGCCAGCATTGGGCTACACCTTC. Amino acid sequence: CATSAGPALGYTF.

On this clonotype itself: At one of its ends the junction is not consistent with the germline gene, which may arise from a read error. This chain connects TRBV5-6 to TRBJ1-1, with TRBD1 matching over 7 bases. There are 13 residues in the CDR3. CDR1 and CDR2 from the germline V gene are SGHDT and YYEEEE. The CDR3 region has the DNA TGTGCCAGCAGTACCAGGGGGACGACTGAAGCTCTCTTT. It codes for CASSTRGTTEALF.

CDR3 residues: CASRPLTNTGELFF. The CDR3 DNA sequence: TGTGCCAGCAGACCCCTAACGAACACCGGGGAGCTGTTTTTT. The chain joins TRBV5-6 to TRBJ2-2, with D unclear. This CDR3 is 14 amino acids long. Germline loops: CDR1 SGHDT, CDR2 YYEEEE. Trimming removed 5 bases at V and 0 bases at J, with 8 bases between. The variable domain in full, with the rest retrieved from reference TRBV5-6 and TRBJ2-2, is DAGVTQSPTHLIKTRGQQVTLRCSPKSGHDTVSWYQQALGQGPQFIFQYYEEEERQRGNFPDRFSGHQFPNYSSELNVNALLLGDSALYLCASRPLTNTGELFFGEGSRLTVL.

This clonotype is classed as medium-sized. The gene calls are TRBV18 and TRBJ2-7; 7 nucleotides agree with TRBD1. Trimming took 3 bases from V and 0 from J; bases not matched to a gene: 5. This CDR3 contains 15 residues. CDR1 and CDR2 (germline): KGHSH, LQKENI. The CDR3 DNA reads TGTGCCAGCTCACCCACGACAGGGAGCTCCTACGAGCAGTACTTC. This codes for CASSPTTGSSYEQYF.

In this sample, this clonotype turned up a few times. This CDR3 is CASSLKARKLFF. CDR3 nucleotide sequence: TGTGCCAGCAGTTTAAAGGCCCGGAAACTGTTTTTT. The V gene is TRBV28, the J gene TRBJ1-4; D gene uncertain. The CDR3 loop spans 12 amino acids. V was pared by 2 bases and J by 11 bases, with 9 bases between. Per germline, CDR1 MDHEN and CDR2 SYDVKM.

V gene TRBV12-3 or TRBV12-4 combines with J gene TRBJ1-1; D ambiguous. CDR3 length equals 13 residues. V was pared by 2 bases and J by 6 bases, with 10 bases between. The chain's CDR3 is CASSLNGSPEAFF. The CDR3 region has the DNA TGTGCCAGCAGTTTAAATGGCAGCCCTGAAGCTTTCTTT.

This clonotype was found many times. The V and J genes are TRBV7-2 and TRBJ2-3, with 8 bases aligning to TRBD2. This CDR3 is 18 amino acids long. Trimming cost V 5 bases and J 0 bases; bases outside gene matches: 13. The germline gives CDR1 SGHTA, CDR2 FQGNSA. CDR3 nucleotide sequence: TGTGCCAGCAGCCCGAGCCAAGCGGGAGTTTGGAGCACAGATACGCAGTATTTT. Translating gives CASSPSQAGVWSTDTQYF.

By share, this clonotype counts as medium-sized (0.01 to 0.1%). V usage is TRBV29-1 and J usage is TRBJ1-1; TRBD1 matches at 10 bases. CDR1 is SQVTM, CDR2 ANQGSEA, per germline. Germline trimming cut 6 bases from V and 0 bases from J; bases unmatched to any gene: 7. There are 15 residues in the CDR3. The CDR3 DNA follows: TGCAGCGTGACAGGGGGCTGGGGGATGAACACTGAAGCTTTCTTT. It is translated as CSVTGGWGMNTEAFF. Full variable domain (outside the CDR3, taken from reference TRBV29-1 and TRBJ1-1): SAVISQKPSRDICQRGTSLTIQCQVDSQVTMMFWYRQQPGQSLTLIATANQGSEATYESGFVIDKFPISRPNLTFSTLTVSNMSPEDSSIYLCSVTGGWGMNTEAFFGQGTRLTVV.

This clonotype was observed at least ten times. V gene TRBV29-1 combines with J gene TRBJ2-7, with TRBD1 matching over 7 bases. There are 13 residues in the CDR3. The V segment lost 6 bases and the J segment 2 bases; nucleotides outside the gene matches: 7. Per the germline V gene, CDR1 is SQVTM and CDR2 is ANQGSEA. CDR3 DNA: TGCAGCGTCGTCGGACAGGCTACCTACGAGCAGTACTTC. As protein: CSVVGQATYEQYF.

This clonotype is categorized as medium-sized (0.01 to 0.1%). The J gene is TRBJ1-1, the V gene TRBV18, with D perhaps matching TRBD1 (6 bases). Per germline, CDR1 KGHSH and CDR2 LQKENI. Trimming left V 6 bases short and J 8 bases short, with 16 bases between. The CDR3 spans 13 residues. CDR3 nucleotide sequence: TGTGCCAGCTCCCGGGACACCTTCATAGAAGCTTTCTTT. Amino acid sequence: CASSRDTFIEAFF.

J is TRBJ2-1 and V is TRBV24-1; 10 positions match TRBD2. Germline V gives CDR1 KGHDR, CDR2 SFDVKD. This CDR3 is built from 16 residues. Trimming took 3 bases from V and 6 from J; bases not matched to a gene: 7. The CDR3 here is CATSDPSGSGGNEQFF. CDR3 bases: TGTGCCACCAGTGATCCTAGCGGGAGTGGCGGCAATGAGCAGTTCTTC.

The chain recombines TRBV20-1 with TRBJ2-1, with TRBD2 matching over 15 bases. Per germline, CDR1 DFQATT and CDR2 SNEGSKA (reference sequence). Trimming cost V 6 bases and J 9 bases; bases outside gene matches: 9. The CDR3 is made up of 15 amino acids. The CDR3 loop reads CSARRTSGRGGEQFF. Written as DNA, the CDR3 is TGCAGTGCCCGCCGGACTAGCGGGAGGGGGGGTGAGCAGTTCTTC.

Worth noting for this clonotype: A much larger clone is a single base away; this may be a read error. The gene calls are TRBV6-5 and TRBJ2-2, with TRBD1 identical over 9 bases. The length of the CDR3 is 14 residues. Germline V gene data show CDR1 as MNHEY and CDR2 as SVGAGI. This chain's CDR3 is CASRGQGNTGELLF. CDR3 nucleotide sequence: TGTGCCAGCCGGGGACAGGGAAACACCGGGGAGCTGTTATTT.

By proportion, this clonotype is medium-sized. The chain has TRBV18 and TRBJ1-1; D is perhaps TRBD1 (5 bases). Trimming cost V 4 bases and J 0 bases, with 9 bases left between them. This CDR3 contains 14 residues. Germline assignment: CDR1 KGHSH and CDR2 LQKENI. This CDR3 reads CASSLDRLNTEAFF. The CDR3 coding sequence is TGTGCCAGCTCACTAGACAGATTGAACACTGAAGCTTTCTTT.

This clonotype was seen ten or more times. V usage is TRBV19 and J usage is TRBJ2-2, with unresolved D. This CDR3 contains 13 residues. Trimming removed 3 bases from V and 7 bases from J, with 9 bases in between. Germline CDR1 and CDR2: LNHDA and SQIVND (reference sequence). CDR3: CASSMVGGGELFF. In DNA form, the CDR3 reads TGTGCCAGTAGTATGGTGGGTGGCGGGGAGCTGTTTTTT.

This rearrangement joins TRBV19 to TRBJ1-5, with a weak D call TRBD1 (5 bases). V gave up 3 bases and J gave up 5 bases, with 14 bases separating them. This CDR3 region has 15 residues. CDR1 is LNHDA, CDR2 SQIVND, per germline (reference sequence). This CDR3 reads CASSMFGTSDQPQHF. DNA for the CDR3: TGTGCCAGTAGTATGTTTGGGACTTCGGATCAGCCCCAGCATTTT.

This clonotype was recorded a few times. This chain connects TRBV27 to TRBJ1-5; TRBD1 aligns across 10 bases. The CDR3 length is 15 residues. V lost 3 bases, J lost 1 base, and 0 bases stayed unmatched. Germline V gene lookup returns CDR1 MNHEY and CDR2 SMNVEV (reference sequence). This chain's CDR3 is CASSLGQGSNQPQHF. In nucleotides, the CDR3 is TGTGCCAGCAGTTTGGGACAGGGGAGCAATCAGCCCCAGCATTTT.

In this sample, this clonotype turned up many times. Here the CDR3 reads CSVERTGGNEQFF. The CDR3 region has the DNA TGCAGCGTTGAAAGAACAGGGGGCAATGAGCAGTTCTTC. V and J are TRBV29-1 and TRBJ2-1; 8 bases map to TRBD1. Unmatched junction bases numbered 3, after V lost 2 bases and J lost 6 bases. The CDR3 has 13 amino acids. CDR1 SQVTM and CDR2 ANQGSEA come from the germline V gene.

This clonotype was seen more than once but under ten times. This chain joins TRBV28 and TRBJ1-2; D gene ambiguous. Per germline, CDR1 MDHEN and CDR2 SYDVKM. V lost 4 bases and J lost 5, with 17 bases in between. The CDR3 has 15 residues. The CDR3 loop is CASSSFGRSDYGYTF. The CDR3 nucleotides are TGTGCCAGCAGTTCCTTCGGACGGTCCGATTATGGCTACACCTTC.

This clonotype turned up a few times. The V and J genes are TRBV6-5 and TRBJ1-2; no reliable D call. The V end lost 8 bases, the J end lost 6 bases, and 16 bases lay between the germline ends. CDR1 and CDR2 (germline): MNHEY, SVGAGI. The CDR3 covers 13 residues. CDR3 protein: CASRSETRNGYTF. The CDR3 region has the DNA TGTGCCAGCCGCTCAGAGACGAGGAATGGCTACACCTTC.